These 5 T cell receptor beta chains originate from one sample sequenced in a study of shared clonotypes between healthy human individuals. Generated by immunoSEQ multiplex PCR, the TCRdb table keeps only in-frame clones and is missing some. The sample lists around 700,000 clones, more than 70% seen once, with 1.8% in the top ten. Sequencing used memory CD4+ T cells sorted from blood. The sample's subset: CD45RA-negative fraction. These receptors came from a woman aged 30 to 39 in good health.

This clone was picked up a small number of times. This CDR3 is also generated by other DNA sequences in the sample. The V gene is TRBV19, the J gene TRBJ2-7, with a tentative D call TRBD1 (5 bases). This CDR3 region has 13 residues. Germline V gene lookup returns CDR1 LNHDA and CDR2 SQIVND (reference sequence). V lost 5 bases, J lost 0 bases, and 8 bases lay in between. CDR3: CASSLDSSYEQYF. The CDR3 DNA reads as TGTGCCAGTAGTCTCGACAGCTCCTACGAGCAGTACTTC.

This chain joins TRBV5-1 and TRBJ1-1; D uncertain. Trimming shortened V by 0 bases and J by 0 bases, and 18 bases separated the two germline ends. Germline V gene lookup returns CDR1 SGHRS and CDR2 YFSETQ. There are 18 residues in the CDR3. CDR3 DNA sequence: TGCGCCAGCAGCTTGGCGCCGGTCAGAAAGACTATGAACACTGAAGCTTTCTTT. This encodes CASSLAPVRKTMNTEAFF.

The chain couples TRBV28 to TRBJ2-7; D gene ambiguous. The CDR3 covers 14 residues. Trimming removed 10 bases from V and 6 bases from J, with 22 bases in between. Germline CDR1 and CDR2: MDHEN and SYDVKM. The CDR3 region has the DNA TGTGCCACCATTTCCGGACCATCCTGGGGCGAGCAGTACTTC. It encodes CATISGPSWGEQYF. Together with reference TRBV28 and TRBJ2-7, the CDR3 gives the full variable domain: DVKVTQSSRYLVKRTGEKVFLECVQDMDHENMFWYRQDPGLGLRLIYFSYDVKMKEKGDIPEGYSVSREKKERFSLILESASTNQTSMYLCATISGPSWGEQYFGPGTRLTVT.

This chain connects TRBV7-8 to TRBJ2-7; a possible D gene is TRBD2 (5 bases). Trimming pared 5 bases from V and 0 bases from J, leaving 17 bases between. CDR3 length: 16 amino acids. Germline lookup yields CDR1 SGHVS and CDR2 FQNEAQ. CDR3 nucleotides: TGTGCCAGCAGCCGACTTCTGAGCGGCAGCTCCTACGAGCAGTACTTC. Protein: CASSRLLSGSSYEQYF.

V usage is TRBV2 and J usage is TRBJ2-5, with a weak D call TRBD1 (5 bases). The CDR3 runs 13 residues. The V end was cut by 11 bases, the J end by 2 bases, with 15 bases between. Germline V CDR1 and CDR2: SNHLY, FYNNEI. The CDR3 DNA is TGTGCCCAAGGGGATGAACAGCAAGAGACCCAGTACTTC. Translated, it gives CAQGDEQQETQYF.